This T cell receptor (beta chain) is from a study of T cells after yellow fever vaccination. As for the study in general: The fractions with low cell numbers were processed using SMART-Seq v4 Ultra Low Input.

Study results and limitations: The booster response re-showed most primary clones: around 96% CD4, almost 90% CD8. Abundant clonotypes from the bulk population could contaminate FACS-sorted repertoires.

The germline V and J ends were trimmed by 4 bases and 4 bases, with 14 bases remaining between them. This CDR3 is built from 14 residues. The germline CDR1 and CDR2 sequences are SGDLS and YYNGEE. This clonotype was seen a few times. The antigen is unknown. TCRdb redid the calling of the 5' RACE reads with MiXCR, one entry per CDR3 protein. Among 300,000 to 400,000 distinct CDR3 sequences listed, 7.5% to 9% were seen once. The input for sequencing was PBMCs, taken on the day of the first yellow fever vaccination. The J gene is TRBJ1-1, the V gene TRBV9; maybe TRBD1 (6 bases). The source of this sequence is a man between 18 and 29 years old who received the YFV17D yellow fever vaccine. The CDR3: CASSPQTGSTEAFF. As DNA, the CDR3 is TGTGCCAGCAGCCCACAGACAGGATCCACTGAAGCTTTCTTT.